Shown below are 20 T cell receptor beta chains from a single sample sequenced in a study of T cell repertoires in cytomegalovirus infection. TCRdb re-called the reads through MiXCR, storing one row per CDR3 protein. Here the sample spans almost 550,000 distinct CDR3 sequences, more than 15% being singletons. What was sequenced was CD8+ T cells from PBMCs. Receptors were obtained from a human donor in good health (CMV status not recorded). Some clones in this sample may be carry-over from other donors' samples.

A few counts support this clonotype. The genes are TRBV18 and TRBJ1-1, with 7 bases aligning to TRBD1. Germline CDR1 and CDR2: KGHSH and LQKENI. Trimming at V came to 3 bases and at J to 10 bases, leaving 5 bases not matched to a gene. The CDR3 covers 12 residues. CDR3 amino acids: CASSPWTGRAFF. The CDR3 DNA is TGTGCCAGCTCACCGTGGACAGGACGAGCTTTCTTT.

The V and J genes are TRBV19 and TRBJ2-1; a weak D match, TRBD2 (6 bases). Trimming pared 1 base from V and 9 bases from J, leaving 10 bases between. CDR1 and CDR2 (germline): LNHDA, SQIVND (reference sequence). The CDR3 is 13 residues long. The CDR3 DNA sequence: TGTGCCAGTAGTATAGTGGAGGGACGTGAGCAGTTCTTC. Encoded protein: CASSIVEGREQFF.

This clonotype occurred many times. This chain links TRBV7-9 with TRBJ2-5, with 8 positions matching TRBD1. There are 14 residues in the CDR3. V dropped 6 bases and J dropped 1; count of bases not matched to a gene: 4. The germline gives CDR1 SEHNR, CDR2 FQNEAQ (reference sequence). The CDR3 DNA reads TGTGCCAGCAGACGACAGGGGCCCCAAGAGACCCAGTACTTC. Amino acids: CASRRQGPQETQYF. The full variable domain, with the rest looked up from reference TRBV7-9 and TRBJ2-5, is DTGVSQNPRHKITKRGQNVTFRCDPISEHNRLYWYRQTLGQGPEFLTYFQNEAQLEKSRLLSDRFSAERPKGSFSTLEIQRTEQGDSAMYLCASRRQGPQETQYFGPGTRLLVL.

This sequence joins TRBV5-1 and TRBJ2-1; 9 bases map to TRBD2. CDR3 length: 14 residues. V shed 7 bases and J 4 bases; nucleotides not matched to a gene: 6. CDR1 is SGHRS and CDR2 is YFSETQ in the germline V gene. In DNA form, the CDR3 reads TGCGCCAGCCGGGCGGGAGGGCCTTACAATGAGCAGTTCTTC. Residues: CASRAGGPYNEQFF.

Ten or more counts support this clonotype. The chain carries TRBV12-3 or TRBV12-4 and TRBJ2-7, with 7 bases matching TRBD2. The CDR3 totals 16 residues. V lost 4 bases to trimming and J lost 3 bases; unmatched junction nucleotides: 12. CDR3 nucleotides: TGTGCCAGCAGTTCGAGTCCCCGGGGGGAGCTCTACGAGCAGTACTTC. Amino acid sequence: CASSSSPRGELYEQYF.

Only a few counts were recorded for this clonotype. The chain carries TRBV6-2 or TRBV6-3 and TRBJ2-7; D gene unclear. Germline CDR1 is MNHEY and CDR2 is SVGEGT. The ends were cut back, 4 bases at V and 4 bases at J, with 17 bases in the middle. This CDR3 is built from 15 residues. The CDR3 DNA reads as TGTGCCAGCAGTTCAGAGACACCTCGAGATTACGAGCAGTACTTC. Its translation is CASSSETPRDYEQYF.

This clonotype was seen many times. The CDR3 loop is CASSQGLIPEQYF. CDR3 in DNA: TGTGCCAGCAGCCAGGGACTAATTCCCGAGCAGTACTTC. This rearrangement joins TRBV7-9 to TRBJ2-7; 7 nucleotides match TRBD2. V lost 5 bases to trimming and J lost 6 bases; unmatched junction nucleotides: 7. This CDR3 has 13 amino acids. CDR1 is SEHNR, CDR2 FQNEAQ, per germline (reference sequence).

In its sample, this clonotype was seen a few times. The CDR3 coding sequence is TGTGCCAGCAAGCCGGTTGTGCATACGCAGTATTTT. Translated, it gives CASKPVVHTQYF. This sequence joins TRBV6-6 and TRBJ2-3, with no clear D. This CDR3 has 12 amino acids. Between the trimmed V and J ends, which lost 7 bases and 7 bases, there was a span of 12 bases. CDR1 is MNHNY and CDR2 is SVGAGI in the germline V gene (reference sequence).

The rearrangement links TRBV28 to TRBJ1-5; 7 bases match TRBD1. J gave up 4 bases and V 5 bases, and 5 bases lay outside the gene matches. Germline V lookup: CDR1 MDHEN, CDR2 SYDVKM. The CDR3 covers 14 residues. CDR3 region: CASSLGTENQPQHF. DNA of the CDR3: TGTGCCAGCAGTCTGGGGACAGAGAATCAGCCCCAGCATTTT.

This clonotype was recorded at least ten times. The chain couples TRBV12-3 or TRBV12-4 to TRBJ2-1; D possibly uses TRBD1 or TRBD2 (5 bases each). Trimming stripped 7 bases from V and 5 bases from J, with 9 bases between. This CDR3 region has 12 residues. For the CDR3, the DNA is TGTGCCAGCACGGGGCGCGACAATGAGCAGTTCTTC. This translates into CASTGRDNEQFF.

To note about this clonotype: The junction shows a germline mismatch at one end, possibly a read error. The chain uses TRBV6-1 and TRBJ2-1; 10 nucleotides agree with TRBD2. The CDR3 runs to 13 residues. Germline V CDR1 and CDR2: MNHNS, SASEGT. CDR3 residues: CASRASGRGEQVF. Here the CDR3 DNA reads TGTGCCAGCAGGGCTAGCGGGAGAGGTGAGCAGGTCTTC.

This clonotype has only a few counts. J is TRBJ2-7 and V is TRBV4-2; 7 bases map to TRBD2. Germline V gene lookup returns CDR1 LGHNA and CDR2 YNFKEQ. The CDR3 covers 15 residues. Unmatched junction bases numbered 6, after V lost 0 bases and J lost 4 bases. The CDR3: CASSQEQRGWYEQYF. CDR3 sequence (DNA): TGTGCCAGCAGCCAAGAACAGCGGGGTTGGTACGAGCAGTACTTC.

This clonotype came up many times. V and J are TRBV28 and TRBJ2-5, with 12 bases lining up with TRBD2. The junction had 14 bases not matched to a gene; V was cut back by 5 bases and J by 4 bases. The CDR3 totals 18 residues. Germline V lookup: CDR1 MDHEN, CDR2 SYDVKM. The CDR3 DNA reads TGTGCCAGCAGTCCGAGGACTAGCGGGGCCCTTGGAGGAGAGACCCAGTACTTC. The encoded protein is CASSPRTSGALGGETQYF.

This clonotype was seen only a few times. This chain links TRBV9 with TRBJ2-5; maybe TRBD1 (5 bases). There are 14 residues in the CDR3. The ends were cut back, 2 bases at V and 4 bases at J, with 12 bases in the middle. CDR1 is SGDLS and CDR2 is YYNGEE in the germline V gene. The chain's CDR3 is CASSVVQGAETQYF. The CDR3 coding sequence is TGTGCCAGCAGCGTTGTGCAGGGCGCAGAGACCCAGTACTTC.

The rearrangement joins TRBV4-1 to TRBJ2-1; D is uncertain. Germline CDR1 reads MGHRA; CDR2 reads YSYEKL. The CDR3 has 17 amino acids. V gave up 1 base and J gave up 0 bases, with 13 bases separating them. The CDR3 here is CASSQVVTRSSYNEQFF. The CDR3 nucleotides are TGCGCCAGCAGCCAAGTGGTCACCAGGAGCTCCTACAATGAGCAGTTCTTC.

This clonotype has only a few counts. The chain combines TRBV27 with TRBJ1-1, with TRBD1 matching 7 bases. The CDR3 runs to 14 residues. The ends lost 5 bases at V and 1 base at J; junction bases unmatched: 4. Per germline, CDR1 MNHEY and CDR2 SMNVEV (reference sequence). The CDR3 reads CASSRQGWNTEAFF. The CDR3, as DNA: TGTGCCAGCAGTCGACAGGGCTGGAACACTGAAGCTTTCTTT.

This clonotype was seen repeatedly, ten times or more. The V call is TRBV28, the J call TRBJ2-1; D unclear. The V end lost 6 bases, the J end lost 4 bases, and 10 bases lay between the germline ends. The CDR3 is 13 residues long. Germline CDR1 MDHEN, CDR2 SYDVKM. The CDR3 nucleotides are TGTGCCAGCAGCCCCCTTTGGTACAATGAGCAGTTCTTC. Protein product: CASSPLWYNEQFF.

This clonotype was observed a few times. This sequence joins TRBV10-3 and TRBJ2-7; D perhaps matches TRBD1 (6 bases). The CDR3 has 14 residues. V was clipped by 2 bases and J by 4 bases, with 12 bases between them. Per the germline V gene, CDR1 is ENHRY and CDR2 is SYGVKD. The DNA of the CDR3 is TGTGCCATCAGTGAGGGGGGCCCAGGATACGAGCAGTACTTC. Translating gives CAISEGGPGYEQYF.

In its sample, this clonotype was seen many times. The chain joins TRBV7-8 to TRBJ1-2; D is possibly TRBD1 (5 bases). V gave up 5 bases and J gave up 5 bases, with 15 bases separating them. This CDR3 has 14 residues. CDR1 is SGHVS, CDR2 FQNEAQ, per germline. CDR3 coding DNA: TGTGCCAGCAGCCAGGGTAGAAAACTTTATGGCTACACCTTC. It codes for CASSQGRKLYGYTF. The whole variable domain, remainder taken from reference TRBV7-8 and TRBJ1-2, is GAGVSQSPRYKVAKRGQDVALRCDPISGHVSLFWYQQALGQGPEFLTYFQNEAQLDKSGLPSDRFFAERPEGSVSTLKIQRTQQEDSAVYLCASSQGRKLYGYTFGSGTRLTVV.

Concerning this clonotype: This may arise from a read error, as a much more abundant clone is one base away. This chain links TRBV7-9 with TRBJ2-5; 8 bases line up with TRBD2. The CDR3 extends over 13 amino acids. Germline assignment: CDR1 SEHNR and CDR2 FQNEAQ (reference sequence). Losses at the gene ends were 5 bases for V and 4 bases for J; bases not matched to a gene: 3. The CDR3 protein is CASSTRGGETQYF. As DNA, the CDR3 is TGTGCCAGCAGCACCCGGGGGGGAGAGACCCAGTACTTC.